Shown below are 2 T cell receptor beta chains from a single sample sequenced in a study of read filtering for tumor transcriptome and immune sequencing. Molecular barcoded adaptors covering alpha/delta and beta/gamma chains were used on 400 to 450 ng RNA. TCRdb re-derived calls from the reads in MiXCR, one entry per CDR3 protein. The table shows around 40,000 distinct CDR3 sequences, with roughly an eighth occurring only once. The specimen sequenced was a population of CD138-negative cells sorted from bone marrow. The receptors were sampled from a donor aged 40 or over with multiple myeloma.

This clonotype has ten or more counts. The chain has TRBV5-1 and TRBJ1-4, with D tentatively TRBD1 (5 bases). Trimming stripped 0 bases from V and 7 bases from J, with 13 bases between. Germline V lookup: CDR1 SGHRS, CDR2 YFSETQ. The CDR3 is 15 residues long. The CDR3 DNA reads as TGCGCCAGCAGCTTGGGGACGGGACGGACTGAAAAACTGTTTTTT. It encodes CASSLGTGRTEKLFF.

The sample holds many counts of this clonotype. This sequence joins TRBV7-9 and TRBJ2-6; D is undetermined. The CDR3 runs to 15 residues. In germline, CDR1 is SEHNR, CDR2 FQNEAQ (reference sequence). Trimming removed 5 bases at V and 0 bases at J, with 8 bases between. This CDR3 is CASSRGASGANVLTF. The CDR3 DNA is TGTGCCAGCAGCCGCGGAGCCTCTGGGGCCAACGTCCTGACTTTC.